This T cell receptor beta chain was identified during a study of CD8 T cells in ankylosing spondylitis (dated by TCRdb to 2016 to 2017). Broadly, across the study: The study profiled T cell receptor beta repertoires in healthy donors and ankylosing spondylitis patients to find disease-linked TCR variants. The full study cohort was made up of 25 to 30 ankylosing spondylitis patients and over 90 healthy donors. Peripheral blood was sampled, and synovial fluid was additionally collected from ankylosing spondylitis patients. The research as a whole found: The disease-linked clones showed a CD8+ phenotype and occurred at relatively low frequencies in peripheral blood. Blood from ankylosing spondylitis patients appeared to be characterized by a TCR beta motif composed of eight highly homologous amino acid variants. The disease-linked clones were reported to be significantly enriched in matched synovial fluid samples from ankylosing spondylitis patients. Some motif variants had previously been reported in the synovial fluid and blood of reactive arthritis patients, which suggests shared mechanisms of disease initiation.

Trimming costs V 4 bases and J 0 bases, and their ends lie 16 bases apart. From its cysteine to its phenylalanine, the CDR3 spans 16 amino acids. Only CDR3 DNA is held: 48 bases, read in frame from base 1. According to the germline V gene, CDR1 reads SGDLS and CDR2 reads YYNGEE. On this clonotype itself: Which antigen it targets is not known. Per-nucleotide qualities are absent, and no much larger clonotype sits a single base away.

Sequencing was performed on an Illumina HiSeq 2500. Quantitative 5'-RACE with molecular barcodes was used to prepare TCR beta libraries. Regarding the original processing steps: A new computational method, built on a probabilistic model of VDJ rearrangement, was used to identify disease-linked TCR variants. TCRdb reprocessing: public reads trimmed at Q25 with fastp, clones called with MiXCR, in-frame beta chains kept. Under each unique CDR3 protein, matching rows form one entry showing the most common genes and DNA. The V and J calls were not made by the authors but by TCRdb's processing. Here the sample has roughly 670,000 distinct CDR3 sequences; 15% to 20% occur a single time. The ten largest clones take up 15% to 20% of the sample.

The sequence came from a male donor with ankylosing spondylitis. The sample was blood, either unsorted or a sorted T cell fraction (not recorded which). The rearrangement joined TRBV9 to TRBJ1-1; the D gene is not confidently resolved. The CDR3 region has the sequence CASSPREGRMNTEAFF. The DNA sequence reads TGTGCCAGCAGCCCCCGGGAGGGTAGAATGAACACTGAAGCTTTCTTT.